The present T cell receptor (beta chain) was sequenced within a study of blood T cell repertoires in COVID-19. Across the study: Acute and convalescent COVID-19 samples came from the United States, Italy and Spain. T cells, B-cell-depleted T cells, or PBMCs provided the cDNA or gDNA that served as material.

In the authors' workflow: It was from reference gene primer amplification that nucleated cell counts were estimated. Sequencing used immunoSEQ multiplex PCR; TCRdb keeps in-frame clones, though not all of them. Clone size and V and J calls were adopted from that table, with D and trimming inferred from the DNA. The sample contains over 70,000 clones, around 90% of which appear only once. V shed 7 bases and J 0 bases; nucleotides not matched to a gene: 5. Germline V CDR1 and CDR2: SNHLY, FYNNEI. The CDR3 runs 16 residues. Sample: peripheral blood. This chain joins TRBV2 and TRBJ2-4, with 11 bases aligning to TRBD1. The clonotype originates from a man aged 80 or over with acute or convalescent COVID-19. This CDR3 reads CASTGDRGIAKNIQYF. The CDR3 DNA reads TGTGCCAGCACAGGGGACAGGGGGATAGCCAAAAACATTCAGTACTTC. Using reference TRBV2 and TRBJ2-4 for the parts outside the CDR3, the full variable domain is EPEVTQTPSHQVTQMGQEVILRCVPISNHLYFYWYRQILGQKVEFLVSFYNNEISEKSEIFDDQFSVERPDGSNFTLKIRSTKLEDSAMYFCASTGDRGIAKNIQYFGAGTRLSVL.